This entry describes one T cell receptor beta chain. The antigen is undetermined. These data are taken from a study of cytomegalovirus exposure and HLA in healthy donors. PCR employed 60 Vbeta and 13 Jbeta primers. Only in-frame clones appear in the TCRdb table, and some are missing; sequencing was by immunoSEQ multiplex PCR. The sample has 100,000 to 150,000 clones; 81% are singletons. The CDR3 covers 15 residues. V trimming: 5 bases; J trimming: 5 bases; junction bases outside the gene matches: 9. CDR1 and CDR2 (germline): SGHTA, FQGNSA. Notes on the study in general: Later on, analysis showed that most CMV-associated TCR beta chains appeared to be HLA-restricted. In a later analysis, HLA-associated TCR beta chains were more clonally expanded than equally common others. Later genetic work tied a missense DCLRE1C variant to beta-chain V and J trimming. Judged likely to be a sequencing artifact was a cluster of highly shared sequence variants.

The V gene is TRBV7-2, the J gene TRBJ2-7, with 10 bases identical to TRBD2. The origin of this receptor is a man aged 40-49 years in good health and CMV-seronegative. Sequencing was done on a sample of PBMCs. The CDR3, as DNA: TGTGCCAGCAGCGTCTCTAGCGGGAGACTCGACGAGCAGTACTTC. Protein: CASSVSSGRLDEQYF. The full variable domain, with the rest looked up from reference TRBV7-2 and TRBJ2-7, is GAGVSQSPSNKVTEKGKDVELRCDPISGHTALYWYRQSLGQGLEFLIYFQGNSAPDKSGLPSDRFSAERTGGSVSTLTIQRTQQEDSAVYLCASSVSSGRLDEQYFGPGTRLTVT.